Here is one T cell receptor (beta chain) with its context. This specimen belongs to a study of blood T cell repertoires in COVID-19. About the study: Researchers got acute and convalescent COVID-19 samples from the United States, Italy and Spain. PBMCs, B-cell-depleted T cells, or T cells were the source of the cDNA or gDNA that made up the material.

In the authors' workflow: Amplification from reference gene primers served as the basis for estimated nucleated cell counts. Clones were sequenced by immunoSEQ multiplex PCR, and TCRdb holds only the in-frame ones, with some missing. D and trimming come from the DNA, and the V and J calls and clone size come from that table. The profile shows 200,000 or so clones, approximately 90% of them singletons. The CDR3 runs to 14 residues. The germline CDR1 and CDR2 sequences are SGHRS and YFSETQ. V lost 3 bases, J lost 7 bases, and 7 bases stayed unmatched. Specimen: peripheral blood. The chain uses TRBV5-1 and TRBJ2-1, with 7 positions matching TRBD1. The sequence came from a man aged 45-65 years with acute or convalescent COVID-19. The CDR3 DNA reads TGCGCCAGCAGCTCCGGGACAGCCCGAAATGAGCAGTTCTTC. This encodes CASSSGTARNEQFF.